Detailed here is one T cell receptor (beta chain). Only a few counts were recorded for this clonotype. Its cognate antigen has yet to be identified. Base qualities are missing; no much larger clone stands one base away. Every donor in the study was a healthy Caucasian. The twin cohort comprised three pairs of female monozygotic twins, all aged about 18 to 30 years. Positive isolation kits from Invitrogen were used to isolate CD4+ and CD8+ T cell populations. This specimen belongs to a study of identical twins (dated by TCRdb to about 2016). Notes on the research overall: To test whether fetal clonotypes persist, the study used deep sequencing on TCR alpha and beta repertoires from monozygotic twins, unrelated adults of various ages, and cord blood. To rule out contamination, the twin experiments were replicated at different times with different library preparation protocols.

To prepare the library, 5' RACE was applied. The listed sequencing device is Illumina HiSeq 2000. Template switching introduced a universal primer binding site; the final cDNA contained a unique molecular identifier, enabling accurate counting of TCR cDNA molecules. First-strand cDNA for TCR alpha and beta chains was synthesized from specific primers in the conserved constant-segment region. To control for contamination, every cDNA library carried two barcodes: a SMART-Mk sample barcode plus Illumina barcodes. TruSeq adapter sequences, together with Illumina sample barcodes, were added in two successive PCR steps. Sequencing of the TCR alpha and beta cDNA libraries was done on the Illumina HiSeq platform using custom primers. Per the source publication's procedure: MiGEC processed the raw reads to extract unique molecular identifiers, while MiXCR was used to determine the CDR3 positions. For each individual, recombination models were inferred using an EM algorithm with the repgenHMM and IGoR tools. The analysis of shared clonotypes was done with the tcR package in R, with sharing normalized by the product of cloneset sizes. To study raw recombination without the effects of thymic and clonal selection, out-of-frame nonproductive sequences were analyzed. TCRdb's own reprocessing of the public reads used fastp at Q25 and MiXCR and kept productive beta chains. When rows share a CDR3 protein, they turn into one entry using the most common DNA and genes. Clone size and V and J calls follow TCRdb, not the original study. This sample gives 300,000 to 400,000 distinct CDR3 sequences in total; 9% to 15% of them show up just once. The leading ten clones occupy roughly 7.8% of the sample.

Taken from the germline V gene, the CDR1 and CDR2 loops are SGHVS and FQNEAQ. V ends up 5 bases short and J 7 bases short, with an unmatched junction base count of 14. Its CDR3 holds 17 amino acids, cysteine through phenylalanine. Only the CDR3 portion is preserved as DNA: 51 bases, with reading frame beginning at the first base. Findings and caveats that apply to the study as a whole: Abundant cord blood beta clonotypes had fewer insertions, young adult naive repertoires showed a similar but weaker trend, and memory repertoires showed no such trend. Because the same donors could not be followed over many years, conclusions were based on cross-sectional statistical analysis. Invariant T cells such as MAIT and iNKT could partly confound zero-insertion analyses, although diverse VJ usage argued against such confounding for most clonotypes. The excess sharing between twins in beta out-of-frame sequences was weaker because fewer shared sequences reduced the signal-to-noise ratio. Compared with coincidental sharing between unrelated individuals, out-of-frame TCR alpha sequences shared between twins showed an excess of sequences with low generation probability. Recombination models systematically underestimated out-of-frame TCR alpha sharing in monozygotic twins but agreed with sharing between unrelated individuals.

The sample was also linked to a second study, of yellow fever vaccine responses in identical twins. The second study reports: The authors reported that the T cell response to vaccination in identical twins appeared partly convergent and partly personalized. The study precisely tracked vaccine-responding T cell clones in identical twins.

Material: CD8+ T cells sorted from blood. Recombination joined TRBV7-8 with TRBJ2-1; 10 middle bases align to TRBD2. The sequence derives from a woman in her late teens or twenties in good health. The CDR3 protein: CASSTRRASGSKNEQFF. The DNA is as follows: TGTGCCAGCAGCACCCGTCGGGCTAGCGGGAGCAAGAATGAGCAGTTCTTC.